The sequence of this T cell receptor (beta chain) was determined in a study of OX40 agonist ivuxolimab in advanced cancers. Whole-study context: Aged roughly 20 to 79 with a mean of about 63 years, they were roughly 83% male.

Sequencing used immunoSEQ multiplex PCR; TCRdb keeps in-frame clones, though not all of them. The profile shows approximately 15,000 clones, around 90% of them singletons. The table lists this clone with a count of one. J lost 5 bases, V lost 4 bases, and 7 bases had no gene match. The germline gives CDR1 LGHNT, CDR2 FRNRAP. The CDR3 is made up of 15 amino acids. The V gene is TRBV12-5, the J gene TRBJ2-3, with 9 bases identical to TRBD1. The sequence derives from an adult with an advanced solid tumor such as melanoma, head and neck, liver or kidney cancer. The starting material was CD4+ or CD8+ T cells sorted from blood, obtained in a trial of the OX40 agonist ivuxolimab. The CDR3 here is CASGSGQGFRDTQYF. As DNA, the CDR3 is TGTGCTAGTGGTTCGGGACAGGGATTTAGAGATACGCAGTATTTT. Full variable domain (missing parts from reference TRBV12-5 and TRBJ2-3): DARVTQTPRHKVTEMGQEVTMRCQPILGHNTVFWYRQTMMQGLELLAYFRNRAPLDDSGMPKDRFSAEMPDATLATLKIQPSEPRDSAVYFCASGSGQGFRDTQYFGPGTRLTVL.